This is a list of T cell receptor beta chains from one sample in a study of CD8 T cells in Susac syndrome. TCRdb redid the calling of the immunoSEQ multiplex PCR reads with MiXCR, one entry per CDR3 protein. The repertoire holds more than 150,000 distinct CDR3 sequences, with roughly 95% as singletons. The sample taken for sequencing was CD8+ T cells from PBMCs. These receptors came from a human donor with multiple sclerosis. CDR3s include the opening cysteine and the closing phenylalanine or tryptophan. Fields, in order: D gene, J gene, V gene, clone size, CDR3 DNA, CDR3 protein. D genes are given only for firm matches. Clone size is shown for a subset of rows, as once, few, many or a class of expanded clone.

>TRBD1|TRBJ2-1|TRBV7-9|-
TGTGCCAGCATCCGGACAGGGGGGGATGGCTATGAGCAGTTCTTC
CASIRTGGDGYEQFF
>TRBD2|TRBJ2-1|TRBV3-1|-
TGTGCCAGCAGCCCGATCTGGACTAGCGGGGGGCCGCTTCACAATGAGCAGTTCTTC
CASSPIWTSGGPLHNEQFF
>-|TRBJ2-7|TRBV20-1|-
TGCAGTGCTCCTACGTCGGGTACCTACGAGCAGTACTTC
CSAPTSGTYEQYF
>-|TRBJ2-3|TRBV7-9|once
TGTGCCAGCAGCTTAGCGCATATTACTGCTAGCACAGATACGCAGTATTTT
CASSLAHITASTDTQYF
>TRBD1|TRBJ1-6|TRBV4-1|-
TGCGCCAGCAGCCAAGAGGGCGGACAGGAGATAAATTCACCCCTCCACTTT
CASSQEGGQEINSPLHF
>TRBD2|TRBJ2-1|TRBV30|-
TGTGCCTGGAGTGTAGGGGTAGCGGGGTACAATGAGCAGTTCTTC
CAWSVGVAGYNEQFF
>TRBD2|TRBJ2-1|TRBV2|-
TGTGCCAGCAGTCCCGTGTGGGCGGGGGGCTCCTACAATGAGCAGTTCTTC
CASSPVWAGGSYNEQFF
>-|TRBJ1-4|TRBV6-4|-
TGTGCCAGCAGTGTCCCTGGTGGTTATGAAAAACTGTTTTTT
CASSVPGGYEKLFF
>TRBD1|TRBJ1-5|TRBV20-1|-
TGCAGTGCTAGAGATATCCAGGGGGCCTGGGTAAATCAGCCCCAGCATTTT
CSARDIQGAWVNQPQHF
>-|TRBJ2-4|TRBV3-1|-
TGTGCCAGCAGCCAACTAGGAGAGCCAGCTCCCCCGAGCGATAAAAACATTCAGTACTTC
CASSQLGEPAPPSDKNIQYF